Sequencing of this TCR beta chain was carried out in a study of regulatory T cells in long-lasting Graves disease. Findings and limits, study-wide: Patients with persistent disease showed a bias toward TRBV28, TRBJ1-2 and TRBJ2-5.

Concerning this clonotype: Its antigen is unidentified. This could be a read error, since a much larger clone is one nucleotide away.

Investigators prepared the TCR beta libraries by applying iRepertoire HTBI primers and Arm-PCR of CDR3 regions. TCRdb fed the multiplex PCR reads into MiXCR, producing one record per CDR3 protein. The sample includes about 470,000 distinct CDR3 sequences, just under 15% seen only once; the top ten take 16%. Described time point: newly diagnosed GD, antithyroid drugs for less than 3 months. There was RNA extracted from PBMCs, and the TCR library was made from it. Graves' disease diagnosis was established per American Thyroid Association guidelines. EDTA tubes were used for drawing 8.5 to 9 milliliters of peripheral blood. The CDR3 has 16 amino acids. Germline V gives CDR1 SNHLY, CDR2 FYNNEI. This sample also belongs to another study, concerning T cells in Graves' hyperthyroidism and ophthalmopathy. That paper adds: The study based diagnoses on clinical symptoms, serum thyroxine and TRAb, thyroid ultrasound and orbital computed tomography.

The receptor was isolated from a woman aged 25-40 years with Graves disease. The chain couples TRBV2 to TRBJ1-1; 7 nucleotides align to TRBD1. The material was peripheral blood mononuclear cells (PBMCs), obtained at new diagnosis, from a patient treated with antithyroid drugs. The DNA for the CDR3 is TGTGCCAGCGGTGAGGGATATACAGGGGACTACACTGAAGCTTTCTTT. Residues: CASGEGYTGDYTEAFF.